This T cell receptor (beta chain) comes out of a study of shared clonotypes between healthy human individuals. Concerning this clone itself: What it binds is not known.

Each PCR replicate run on unsorted PBMC took in about 0.3 ug DNA, about 30,000 T cell genomes. Generated by immunoSEQ multiplex PCR, the TCRdb table keeps only in-frame clones and is missing some. The table lists some 470,000 clones, 60% to 85% of them singletons. Notes on the study in general: Among donors, the sharing of clonotypes was expected to be influenced by sequencing depth.

CDR1 SGHTA and CDR2 FQGTGA come from the germline V gene. CDR3 length: 14 residues. V was pared by 0 bases and J by 0 bases, with 3 bases between. Donors were Caucasian adults residing in Nashville, Tennessee, USA. The receptor was isolated from a woman aged 40 to 50 in good health. Some clones in this sample may be carry-over from other donors' samples. Material: PBMCs. The gene calls are TRBV7-3 and TRBJ2-1; D unclear. CDR3 nucleotide sequence: TGTGCCAGCAGCTTAACTAGCTCCTACAATGAGCAGTTCTTC. Translating gives CASSLTSSYNEQFF. Using reference TRBV7-3 and TRBJ2-1 for the parts outside the CDR3, the full variable domain is GAGVSQTPSNKVTEKGKYVELRCDPISGHTALYWYRQSLGQGPEFLIYFQGTGAADDSGLPNDRFFAVRPEGSVSTLKIQRTERGDSAVYLCASSLTSSYNEQFFGPGTRLTVL.